The 14 T cell receptor beta chains below come from one sample, sequenced in a study of cytomegalovirus exposure and HLA in healthy donors. The PCR contained 60 Vbeta and 13 Jbeta primers. Libraries were prepared by immunoSEQ multiplex PCR; TCRdb keeps only in-frame clonotypes and omits some of them. The sample holds 170,000 or so clones, roughly 80% seen once. Material: PBMCs. Receptor source: a man in his fifties or sixties in good health and CMV-seronegative.

The chain has TRBV30 and TRBJ2-7; D gene uncertain. The CDR3 is 11 amino acids. The germline V and J ends were trimmed by 8 bases and 2 bases, with 10 bases remaining between them. From germline, CDR1 is GTSNPN and CDR2 SVGIG (reference sequence). CDR3 nucleotides: TGTGCCCTGGCAGTGCCCTACGAGCAGTACTTC. Encoded protein: CALAVPYEQYF.

The V gene is TRBV14, the J gene TRBJ2-5; TRBD1 matches 9 bases. There are 15 residues in the CDR3. Germline CDR1 is SGHDN and CDR2 is FVKESK. The trim removed 5 bases at V and 2 bases at J, leaving 6 bases unmatched. The CDR3 bases are TGTGCCAGCAGCTGGACAGGGGCAACACAAGAGACCCAGTACTTC. It encodes CASSWTGATQETQYF.

This clone was seen only a few times. The chain uses TRBV5-1 and TRBJ2-1, with D unclear. The CDR3 is 14 residues long. V shed 0 bases and J shed 5 bases, with 9 bases lying between them. CDR1 and CDR2 (germline): SGHRS, YFSETQ. The CDR3 DNA reads TGCGCCAGCAGCTTGGGATTGCGCGACAATGAGCAGTTCTTC. It specifies CASSLGLRDNEQFF.

The chain employs TRBV6-6 and TRBJ1-1; D is uncertain. This CDR3 contains 12 residues. Per the germline V gene, CDR1 is MNHNY and CDR2 is SVGAGI (reference sequence). V gave up 2 bases and J gave up 7 bases, with 8 bases separating them. The CDR3 sequence: CASSYGRGEAFF. The CDR3 nucleotides are TGTGCCAGCAGTTACGGACGGGGTGAAGCTTTCTTT.

CDR3 amino acids: CASSPLGAGDSYNEQFF. The CDR3, as DNA: TGTGCCAGCAGCCCGCTAGGGGCGGGAGACTCCTACAATGAGCAGTTCTTC. The chain couples TRBV7-2 to TRBJ2-1, with 7 bases matching TRBD2. With 5 bases clipped from V and 0 bases from J, the junction kept 10 bases outside the gene matches. This CDR3 comprises 17 residues. CDR1 is SGHTA and CDR2 is FQGNSA in the germline V gene. Filled out from reference TRBV7-2 and TRBJ2-1, the complete variable domain reads GAGVSQSPSNKVTEKGKDVELRCDPISGHTALYWYRQSLGQGLEFLIYFQGNSAPDKSGLPSDRFSAERTGGSVSTLTIQRTQQEDSAVYLCASSPLGAGDSYNEQFFGPGTRLTVL.

The chain carries TRBV5-6 and TRBJ1-1; TRBD1 is a possible D gene (6 bases). This CDR3 contains 16 residues. Per the germline V gene, CDR1 is SGHDT and CDR2 is YYEEEE. V lost 0 bases and J 1 base, leaving 13 bases between the germline ends. This chain's CDR3 is CASSLAGEPKNTEAFF. The CDR3 bases are TGTGCCAGCAGCTTGGCAGGGGAACCAAAGAACACTGAAGCTTTCTTT.

The chain combines TRBV9 with TRBJ1-1, with D perhaps TRBD1 (6 bases). The CDR3 sequence is 15 residues long. Looked up from germline, CDR1 is SGDLS and CDR2 is YYNGEE. Trimming removed 3 bases at V and 5 bases at J, with 17 bases between. CDR3: CASSGQAGGRTEAFF. Written as DNA, the CDR3 is TGTGCCAGCAGCGGACAGGCGGGGGGCCGGACTGAAGCTTTCTTT.

The chain links TRBV5-4 to TRBJ2-1; possible D gene TRBD2, 7 bases. The length of the CDR3 is 15 residues. Germline V gene data show CDR1 as SGHNT and CDR2 as YYREEE (reference sequence). Deletions cut 4 bases from V and 9 bases from J, with 20 bases between. CDR3 in amino acids: CASSRDGGPNSEQFF. CDR3 nucleotides: TGTGCCAGCAGCCGTGACGGGGGGCCCAACAGTGAGCAGTTCTTC. Full variable domain (remainder filled in from reference TRBV5-4 and TRBJ2-1): ETGVTQSPTHLIKTRGQQVTLRCSSQSGHNTVSWYQQALGQGPQFIFQYYREEENGRGNFPPRFSGLQFPNYSSELNVNALELDDSALYLCASSRDGGPNSEQFFGPGTRLTVL.

The J gene is TRBJ1-1, the V gene TRBV5-1, with 8 bases aligning to TRBD1. The CDR3 is made up of 16 amino acids. Trimming cost V 1 base and J 1 base; bases outside gene matches: 6. CDR1 and CDR2 from the germline V gene are SGHRS and YFSETQ. CDR3 region: CASSLMGGTGNTEAFF. The CDR3 DNA sequence: TGCGCCAGCAGCTTGATGGGCGGGACAGGGAACACTGAAGCTTTCTTT.

This clone was counted a single time. This rearrangement joins TRBV5-1 to TRBJ1-1, with 9 bases matching TRBD1. The V and J ends lost 4 bases and 3 bases, in that order; junction bases with no gene match: 4. The CDR3 consists of 14 residues. In germline, CDR1 is SGHRS, CDR2 YFSETQ. The CDR3 protein is CASSQRQGDTEAFF. The CDR3 nucleotides read TGCGCCAGCAGCCAGAGACAGGGGGACACTGAAGCTTTCTTT.

This chain connects TRBV9 to TRBJ2-1; 13 bases are shared with TRBD2. The CDR3 covers 17 residues. V shed 3 bases, J shed 2 bases, and the junction held 5 bases outside the gene matches. Looked up from germline, CDR1 is SGDLS and CDR2 is YYNGEE. The CDR3 is CASSGGTSGKTYNEQFF. CDR3 DNA sequence: TGTGCCAGCAGCGGGGGGACTAGCGGGAAGACCTACAATGAGCAGTTCTTC.

CDR3 residues: CASSPRDSSTYEQYF. The CDR3 bases are TGTGCCAGCAGCCCCCGGGACAGCTCTACCTACGAGCAGTACTTC. This chain links TRBV9 with TRBJ2-7; 7 nucleotides match TRBD1. Germline loops: CDR1 SGDLS, CDR2 YYNGEE. With V trimmed by 4 bases and J by 2 bases, 9 bases remained unmatched. CDR3 length: 15 amino acids.

The J gene is TRBJ2-2, the V gene TRBV6-6; D not resolved. The CDR3 has 10 residues. The V gene lost 8 bases and the J gene lost 8 bases, with 6 bases spanning the gap. Germline assignment: CDR1 MNHNY and CDR2 SVGAGI (reference sequence). The CDR3 sequence is CASRRGELFF. The CDR3 bases are TGTGCCAGCCGTAGAGGGGAGCTGTTTTTT.

DNA for the CDR3: TGTGCCAGCAGTCCGTCGGGAGCCGGGGCCCGGTACTTC. This translates into CASSPSGAGARYF. This chain links TRBV27 with TRBJ2-5; possible D gene TRBD2, 6 bases. CDR1 is MNHEY, CDR2 SMNVEV, per germline (reference sequence). V gave up 5 bases and J gave up 13 bases, with 20 bases separating them. The CDR3 is 13 amino acids.